Listed below are T cell receptor beta chains from one sample, sequenced in a study of blood T cell repertoires in COVID-19. Using immunoSEQ multiplex PCR, the repertoire was profiled, and TCRdb retains in-frame clones only, with some absent. The sample contains roughly 220,000 clones, 82% of which appear only once. Source material: peripheral blood. Receptors originate from an elderly woman with COVID-19, enrolled during active disease. CDR3s include the opening cysteine and the closing phenylalanine or tryptophan.

>TRBJ2-5|15|TRBV7-2
CASSSLAGIQETQYF
>TRBJ1-6|14|TRBV2
CASGMDRTNSPLHF
>TRBJ2-3|14|TRBV11-3
CASSLGGRLDTQYF
>TRBJ1-2|14|TRBV28
CASSRSQGIYGYTF
>TRBJ2-5|14|TRBV6-2/TRBV6-3
CASSYGWRQETQYF
>TRBJ2-1|14|TRBV7-3
CASGRGASYNEQFF
>TRBJ2-4|16|TRBV9
CASSVGGLAGASIQYF
>TRBJ2-7|14|TRBV10-3
CAIGTSGKNSEQYF
>TRBJ2-7|13|TRBV27
CASRGTGGAEQYF
>TRBJ1-3|14|TRBV6-5
CASRTGVSGNTIYF
>TRBJ2-4|17|TRBV7-3
CASSLNMSGLAKNIQYF
>TRBJ2-2|16|TRBV7-6
CASSGTSTPNTGELFF
>TRBJ2-3|16|TRBV5-1
CASSLGASGGKDTQYF
>TRBJ2-3|15|TRBV15
CATSEDRDKADTQYF
>TRBJ1-5|15|TRBV5-5
CASSSRGQANQPQHF
>TRBJ1-1|15|TRBV2
CASSVKVTVNTEAFF
>TRBJ2-7|17|TRBV6-1
CASSEIKTSGGAKEQYF
>TRBJ1-2|14|TRBV30
CAWSVTAANYGYTF
>TRBJ2-1|16|TRBV29-1
CSVETGSRGITNEQFF
>TRBJ1-2|13|TRBV27
CASRPSGGYGYTF
>TRBJ1-4|13|TRBV30
CASQQGLNEKLFF
>TRBJ1-6|14|TRBV19
CASNLGGGNSPLHF
>TRBJ1-5|14|TRBV30
CAWSSGQPNQPQHF
>TRBJ1-1|12|TRBV3-1/TRBV3-2
CASSQRDRAAFF
>TRBJ1-4|15|TRBV5-1
CASSLQGATNEKLFF
>TRBJ2-5|14|TRBV7-9
CASSSGTTLETQYF
>TRBJ2-1|14|TRBV18
CASSLAGVYNEQFF
>TRBJ1-5|16|TRBV4-1
CASSQAPLRGPQPQHF
>TRBJ1-2|13|TRBV28
CASSSYRTYGYTF
>TRBJ1-6|16|TRBV19
CASSTEQGSYNSPLHF
>TRBJ2-7|15|TRBV27
CASSSTGDFSYEQYF
>TRBJ2-7|14|TRBV10-3
CAISDGNESYEQYF
>TRBJ2-1|14|TRBV5-1
CASSSASGSNEQFF
>TRBJ1-2|15|TRBV6-2/TRBV6-3
CASSPSRQANYGYTF
>TRBJ2-5|14|TRBV28
CASSYQRGGETQYF
>TRBJ1-6|15|TRBV2
CASSEEGLGNSPLHF
>TRBJ2-3|18|TRBV4-3
CASSQGAGGLQYTDTQYF
>TRBJ2-7|15|TRBV2
CASSEHGTGSYEQYF
>TRBJ1-6|14|TRBV10-3
CAIRLSEGGSPLHF
>TRBJ1-3|15|TRBV9
CASSVVGSSGNTIYF
>TRBJ2-7|17|TRBV4-1
CASSQSPGTGSSYEQYF
>TRBJ2-3|15|TRBV20-1
CSASLKRVYTDTQYF
>TRBJ1-2|14|TRBV7-9
CASSPDRGGYGYTF
>TRBJ2-7|14|TRBV3-1/TRBV3-2
CASSRLAVKNEQYF
>TRBJ2-1|12|TRBV19
CAAGGLGNEQFF
>TRBJ2-4|14|TRBV9
CASSASGGKNIQYF
>TRBJ1-2|15|TRBV9
CASSVMQETNYGYTF
>TRBJ2-4|15|TRBV19
CASSIVDLGKNIQYF